This TCR beta chain was found in a study of blood T cell repertoires in COVID-19. Overall study context: Samples of COVID-19 (acute and convalescent) were obtained from the United States, Italy and Spain.

This CDR3 is built from 15 residues. V lost 1 base and J lost 2, with 9 bases in between. Germline CDR1 is LNHDA and CDR2 is SQIVND (reference sequence). Repertoires were generated with immunoSEQ multiplex PCR, while TCRdb's copy carries only in-frame clones and drops some. Altogether some 70,000 clones are present, 85% to 90% being singletons, with the ten largest covering 6.5% to 8.5%. The sequence came from a man aged 45 to 65 with active COVID-19. The sample taken for sequencing was peripheral blood. The chain combines TRBV19 with TRBJ2-1; the D is unclear. Written as DNA, the CDR3 is TGTGCCAGTAGTATAGGGCCTAGTACCTACAATGAGCAGTTCTTC. Residues: CASSIGPSTYNEQFF.